The entry below gives a single T cell receptor (beta chain) sequence along with its context. This clone turned up a few times. Its cognate antigen has yet to be identified. No much larger clone exists at a distance of one base, and base qualities are not known. This sample's time point label indicates: after neoadjuvant nivolumab, at surgical resection. Patients had been newly diagnosed with stage II-IVA oral cavity squamous cell carcinoma, and no prior systemic or radiation treatment had been given to the patients. The cohort was composed of patients with HPV-negative, locally advanced oral cavity squamous cell carcinoma. The samples were obtained from a longitudinal correlative study of a single-arm phase II trial testing neoadjuvant nivolumab in oral cavity squamous cell carcinoma. Genomic DNA-based TCRbeta sequencing was performed on subject-matched pre- and post-treatment PBMCs and tumors from three responders and three non-responders. For tumor tissue, genomic DNA extraction relied on the Maxwell RSC DNA from Tissue kit.

These data are taken from a study of neoadjuvant anti-PD-1 for oral cavity cancer (dated by TCRdb to the early 2020s). The study in broad terms: Before curative-intent surgical resection, most patients were given three to four biweekly doses of nivolumab at 3 mg/kg. There were about a dozen patients in the parent correlative cohort, and the response rate was less than 40%. Patients who did not progress were given a fourth nivolumab dose at about day 43 and had definitive surgical resection on days 50-56. Responders were defined as patients with complete response, partial response or stable disease by RECIST 1.1; non-responders were defined as patients with progression. Broad study findings and their caveats: Greater tumor shrinkage correlated with larger post-treatment sizes of preexisting intratumoral clones, which suggests that expansion of preexisting clones contributed to response. A higher pretreatment blood Treg/Th17 ratio correlated with both higher pretreatment blood TCRbeta clonality and lower post-treatment tumor TCRbeta clonality. The TCR analyses had only three patients in each response group, and the authors called for validation in larger cohorts.

Taken from the germline V gene (reference sequence), the CDR1 and CDR2 loops are LNHNV and YYDKDF. V was cut back by 1 base and J by 7 bases, leaving a gap of 16 bases between them. The cysteine opens and the phenylalanine closes a CDR3 of 15 amino acids. Left in the record is the CDR3 DNA by itself, 45 bases read in frame from the first base. Tumor libraries used mostly about 4.8 ug of input genomic DNA for survey sequencing, with two replicates per sample. TCRbeta libraries were prepared with the immunoSEQ hsTCRbeta kit according to the manufacturer's instructions. An Illumina NovaSeq 6000 S4 flow cell was used to sequence the final libraries, which had first been combined to 3 nM. As for the original processing: The immunoSEQ Analyzer handled quality control and preprocessing of the raw data. The analysis was limited to productive rearrangements, and each clonotype was defined by a unique CDR3 amino acid sequence. Using the R package tcR, the researchers computed the Gini-Simpson index as their estimate of repertoire clonality. Student's t test was used to compare Gini indices, and Pearson correlation was used to assess associations with tumor size change. In its TCRdb copy, this immuneACCESS table keeps in-frame sequences only and misses some clones. Where compared with another copy, unresolved V genes explain less than half of these, and the others have no known cause. The D gene and trimming were derived from the DNA, and the V and J assignments and clone size from that table. The table for this sample lists more than 20,000 clones; about 27% of them were counted only once. The top ten clonotypes cover 15% to 20% of the sample.

Sample: tumor tissue, taken after nivolumab (anti-PD-1) treatment. Here the chain combines TRBV15 and TRBJ2-5; the D gene is perhaps TRBD1 or TRBD2, as each covers 5 bases. This TCR derives from a person aged 35-79 years with oral cavity squamous cell carcinoma. This receptor has the CDR3 CATSRVGLALVTQYF. The nucleotide sequence is TGTGCCACCAGCAGAGTGGGGCTAGCTCTGGTGACCCAGTACTTC.